Listed below are T cell receptor beta chains from one sample, sequenced in a study of blood T cell repertoires in COVID-19. Method: immunoSEQ multiplex PCR; TCRdb's copy keeps in-frame clones and lacks some. The sample consists of 200,000 to 250,000 clones, roughly 83% of them appearing once. The sample comprised peripheral blood. The source of these receptors is a woman aged 80 or older with COVID-19, enrolled during active disease. Each CDR3 is given with its conserved first and last residue. D genes are given only for firm matches. A row's size may be missing; if present it is once, few, many or a size class.

TRBJ1-5	.	.	TRBV3-1/TRBV3-2	CASSQDLGGAGQPQHF	TGTGCCAGCAGCCAGGACCTCGGGGGGGCAGGTCAGCCCCAGCATTTT
TRBJ2-3	TRBD1	.	TRBV6-5	CASGRGSDTQYF	TGTGCCAGCGGCAGGGGGTCAGATACGCAGTATTTT
TRBJ2-1	TRBD2	.	TRBV6-5	CASKNGLAGDNEQFF	TGTGCCAGCAAAAACGGACTAGCGGGAGACAATGAGCAGTTCTTC
TRBJ2-3	TRBD2	.	TRBV6-5	CASSYDSGGARDTQYF	TGTGCCAGCAGTTACGATAGCGGGGGGGCCCGGGATACGCAGTATTTT
TRBJ2-3	TRBD2	.	TRBV25-1	CASRTSGGTDTQYF	TGTGCCAGCAGGACCAGCGGGGGCACAGATACGCAGTATTTT
TRBJ2-1	TRBD1	.	TRBV7-6	CASSSDSGQNNEQFF	TGTGCCAGCAGCTCTGATTCGGGACAGAACAATGAGCAGTTCTTC
TRBJ1-2	.	.	TRBV6-5	CASSYSAGGPNGYTF	TGTGCCAGCAGTTACTCAGCGGGGGGGCCCAATGGCTACACCTTC
TRBJ2-1	.	.	TRBV18	CASSPLRRGGPDEQFF	TGTGCCAGCTCACCGTTGAGAAGGGGGGGCCCGGATGAGCAGTTCTTC
TRBJ1-6	.	once	TRBV5-4	CASSQITEGRSPLHF	TGTGCCAGCAGCCAGATAACGGAGGGCAGGTCACCCCTCCACTTT
TRBJ2-5	TRBD2	.	TRBV5-1	CASSLLPSGQETQYF	TGCGCCAGCAGCCTATTACCTAGCGGACAAGAGACCCAGTACTTC
TRBJ2-1	TRBD1	.	TRBV6-5	CAIQPGQGSNEQFF	TGTGCCATCCAACCGGGACAGGGGTCGAATGAGCAGTTCTTC
TRBJ2-3	.	.	TRBV5-1	CASSLGRGPGDTQYF	TGCGCCAGCAGCTTGGGGCGGGGGCCGGGAGATACGCAGTATTTT
TRBJ2-1	TRBD1	.	TRBV28	CASSLYGQGAGNEQFF	TGTGCCAGCAGTTTATACGGACAGGGGGCTGGTAATGAGCAGTTCTTC
TRBJ1-5	TRBD1	.	TRBV5-4	CASSLGTGINQPQHF	TGTGCCAGCAGCTTGGGGACAGGGATCAATCAGCCCCAGCATTTT
TRBJ1-1	TRBD1	.	TRBV5-4	CASSVTGGRTEAFF	TGTGCCAGCAGCGTCACAGGGGGCCGAACTGAAGCTTTCTTT
TRBJ2-3	.	.	TRBV3-1/TRBV3-2	CASSEDRSTDTQYF	TGTGCCAGCAGCGAGGACAGAAGCACAGATACGCAGTATTTT
TRBJ2-1	.	.	TRBV6-5	CASSRGTDNYNEQFF	TGTGCCAGCAGTCGCGGGACAGATAACTACAATGAGCAGTTCTTC
TRBJ2-5	.	.	TRBV6-1	CASSEAQGAWETQYF	TGTGCCAGCAGTGAAGCTCAGGGTGCGTGGGAGACCCAGTACTTC
TRBJ1-2	.	.	TRBV28	CASSLGQVYGYTF	TGTGCCAGCAGTTTAGGCCAGGTCTATGGCTACACCTTC
TRBJ1-6	.	.	TRBV18	CASSRQATNSPLHF	TGTGCCAGCTCACGACAGGCGACTAATTCACCCCTCCACTTT
TRBJ2-5	TRBD1	.	TRBV6-5	CASSSPGQGGKTQYF	TGTGCCAGCAGTTCGCCGGGACAGGGGGGGAAGACCCAGTACTTC
TRBJ2-3	.	.	TRBV11-2	CASSTHRDAQYF	TGTGCCAGCAGCACACACAGGGATGCGCAGTATTTT
TRBJ1-1	.	.	TRBV5-1	CASSSNPRGDTEAFF	TGCGCCAGCAGCTCCAACCCCAGGGGAGACACTGAAGCTTTCTTT
TRBJ2-4	TRBD1	.	TRBV28	CASSLVGTGGGGVAKNIQYF	TGTGCCAGCAGCCTTGTTGGGACAGGGGGCGGAGGGGTAGCCAAAAACATTCAGTACTTC
TRBJ1-2	.	.	TRBV5-1	CASSVRGTGHGYTF	TGCGCCAGCAGCGTTAGGGGCACGGGTCATGGCTACACCTTC
TRBJ1-6	TRBD1	.	TRBV4-1	CASSLDRGRDNSPLHF	TGCGCCAGCAGCCTCGACAGGGGACGCGATAATTCACCCCTCCACTTT
TRBJ1-5	TRBD1	.	TRBV6-5	CASSHSQGAGQPQHF	TGTGCCAGCAGTCACTCCCAGGGGGCGGGACAGCCCCAGCATTTT
TRBJ2-2	.	.	TRBV2	CASSVLDTGELFF	TGTGCCAGCAGTGTACTAGACACCGGGGAGCTGTTTTTT
TRBJ1-4	TRBD1	.	TRBV6-5	CASSKDRGSNEKLFF	TGTGCCAGCAGTAAGGACAGGGGAAGTAACGAAAAACTGTTTTTT
TRBJ1-6	TRBD1	.	TRBV6-5	CASKRQGLDSPLHF	TGTGCCAGCAAACGACAGGGGTTGGATTCACCCCTCCACTTT
TRBJ1-2	.	once	TRBV3-1/TRBV3-2	CASSPKLFTYGYTF	TGTGCCAGCAGCCCTAAACTATTTACCTATGGCTACACCTTC
TRBJ2-1	TRBD2	few	TRBV20-1	CSASNSGASPNEQFF	TGCAGTGCCAGTAATAGCGGGGCATCTCCGAATGAGCAGTTCTTC
TRBJ2-5	TRBD2	.	TRBV9	CASSVGSGGAETQYF	TGTGCCAGCAGCGTAGGTAGCGGGGGGGCCGAGACCCAGTACTTC
TRBJ2-7	TRBD2	once	TRBV7-9	CASSPRGGEQYF	TGTGCCAGCAGCCCCCGGGGGGGGGAGCAGTACTTC